A single sample gave rise to the 23 T cell receptor beta chains below, sequenced in a study of control samples from healthy donors and cancer patients. Profiling relied on immunoSEQ multiplex PCR, and the TCRdb table lists in-frame clones only, not all of them. The sample records 150,000 to 200,000 clones, approximately 94% being singletons. The source material was blood. Every receptor here comes from a woman aged 18-35 years in good health.

This clone was counted a single time. The rearrangement joins TRBV29-1 to TRBJ2-1, with TRBD2 identical over 14 bases. V shed 3 bases and J 7 bases; nucleotides not matched to a gene: 5. CDR3 length equals 15 residues. CDR1 is SQVTM and CDR2 is ANQGSEA in the germline V gene. The CDR3 region is CSVEGTSGRVNEQFF. The CDR3, as DNA: TGCAGCGTTGAGGGGACTAGCGGGAGAGTAAATGAGCAGTTCTTC.

This chain uses TRBV10-3 with TRBJ2-2; D perhaps matches TRBD1 (5 bases). Trimming removed 3 bases at V and 7 bases at J, with 15 bases between. The CDR3 length is 15 residues. CDR1 is ENHRY, CDR2 SYGVKD, per germline. CDR3 DNA sequence: TGTGCCATCAGTGACCTATCCAGGGCCGGCGGGGAGCTGTTTTTT. Residues: CAISDLSRAGGELFF.

This chain uses TRBV6-5 with TRBJ1-1; 7 bases map to TRBD1. Germline trimming cut 2 bases from V and 4 bases from J; bases unmatched to any gene: 7. CDR3 length: 15 amino acids. Per the germline V gene, CDR1 is MNHEY and CDR2 is SVGAGI. The CDR3 DNA reads TGTGCCAGCAGTTACCTCGACAGGGCGAGCACTGAAGCTTTCTTT. This gives the protein CASSYLDRASTEAFF.

This clone is a singleton in its sample. The chain couples TRBV28 to TRBJ1-6, with TRBD1 as a possible D gene (5 bases). V was clipped by 4 bases and J by 10 bases, with 17 bases between them. CDR3 length equals 15 residues. Germline loops: CDR1 MDHEN, CDR2 SYDVKM. DNA for the CDR3: TGTGCCAGCAGTTACCCCAAGGGACTCAGGTCACCCCTCCACTTT. Residues: CASSYPKGLRSPLHF.

The gene calls are TRBV10-3 and TRBJ1-4, with unresolved D. This CDR3 region has 14 residues. Trimming cost V 4 bases and J 5 bases, with 11 bases left between them. The germline CDR1 and CDR2 sequences are ENHRY and SYGVKD. The CDR3 region is CAISGAAQNEKLFF. The CDR3 DNA is TGTGCCATCAGTGGGGCAGCCCAAAATGAAAAACTGTTTTTT.

The gene calls are TRBV7-2 and TRBJ2-3; perhaps TRBD1 as D (6 bases). CDR1 is SGHTA and CDR2 is FQGNSA in the germline V gene. The CDR3 is 15 residues long. V lost 2 bases, J lost 0 bases, and 9 bases lay in between. For the CDR3, the DNA is TGTGCCAGCAGCTTACAGGGGCAGAGCACAGATACGCAGTATTTT. Translated, it gives CASSLQGQSTDTQYF.

The V gene is TRBV5-1, the J gene TRBJ1-3; weak D call: TRBD1 (6 bases). The CDR3 consists of 14 residues. Trimming shortened V by 4 bases and J by 0 bases, and 8 bases separated the two germline ends. CDR1 and CDR2 from the germline V gene are SGHRS and YFSETQ. CDR3 nucleotide sequence: TGCGCCAGCAGCGCGGACAGCTCTGGAAACACCATATATTTT. Translated, it gives CASSADSSGNTIYF.

This clone was picked up a small number of times. The chain recombines TRBV2 with TRBJ1-2, with D possibly TRBD1 on 5 matching bases. V was trimmed by 9 bases and J by 4 bases, leaving 21 bases between them. Germline assignment: CDR1 SNHLY and CDR2 FYNNEI. The length of the CDR3 is 15 residues. The CDR3 sequence is CARGGAPGNLYGYTF. Here the CDR3 DNA reads TGTGCCAGAGGTGGGGCCCCTGGGAACCTCTATGGCTACACCTTC.

The chain is built from TRBV12-1 and TRBJ2-1. TRBV12-1 is designated a pseudogene. This CDR3 comprises 15 residues. CDR3 bases: TGTGCCAGTAGCCCAAGGGGGGACCCCTACAATGAGCAGTTCTTC. Protein sequence: CASSPRGDPYNEQFF.

The chain couples TRBV9 to TRBJ1-1; D call uncertain. Germline CDR1 SGDLS, CDR2 YYNGEE. Trimming cost V 0 bases and J 1 base, with 7 bases left between them. The CDR3 totals 14 residues. Written as DNA, the CDR3 is TGTGCCAGCAGCGTAGGTTCATGGAACACTGAAGCTTTCTTT. It encodes CASSVGSWNTEAFF.

Regarding this clone: Other DNA sequences within the sample encode an identical CDR3. The rearrangement uses TRBV24-1 and TRBJ1-4, with TRBD1 matching over 10 bases. J gave up 8 bases and V 4 bases, and 6 bases lay outside the gene matches. CDR1 and CDR2 from the germline V gene are KGHDR and SFDVKD. The CDR3 is 15 amino acids. The CDR3 protein is CATSDPGTGVEKLFF. In DNA, the CDR3 is TGTGCCACCAGTGACCCCGGGACAGGGGTCGAAAAACTGTTTTTT.

The V gene is TRBV9, the J gene TRBJ2-7; 14 positions match TRBD2. This CDR3 comprises 18 residues. The germline V gene has CDR1 SGDLS and CDR2 YYNGEE. Trimming removed 0 bases from V and 2 bases from J; junction bases left unmatched: 7. CDR3 DNA: TGTGCCAGCAGCGTAGGGGGACTAGCGGGAGTACCACCCTACGAGCAGTACTTC. Translating it yields CASSVGGLAGVPPYEQYF.

This clone was detected once. The chain uses TRBV7-2 and TRBJ1-5, with TRBD1 matching 7 bases. CDR3 length: 15 residues. The germline gives CDR1 SGHTA, CDR2 FQGNSA. V was pared by 3 bases and J by 4 bases, with 6 bases of the junction left unmatched. The CDR3 region has the DNA TGTGCCAGCAGCTTGGCAGGGGGAAGGAATCAGCCCCAGCATTTT. It translates to CASSLAGGRNQPQHF.

The chain is built from TRBV11-3 and TRBJ2-7; D remains unclear. Trimming removed 1 base at V and 4 bases at J, with 8 bases between. CDR1 is SGHNT, CDR2 YENEEA, per germline. The CDR3 contains 13 residues. CDR3 residues: CASSLGRTYEQYF. The CDR3 coding sequence is TGTGCCAGCAGCTTAGGCCGAACTTACGAGCAGTACTTC. Looking up the rest from reference TRBV11-3 and TRBJ2-7 gives the full variable domain: EAGVVQSPRYKIIEKKQPVAFWCNPISGHNTLYWYLQNLGQGPELLIRYENEEAVDDSQLPKDRFSAERLKGVDSTLKIQPAELGDSAVYLCASSLGRTYEQYFGPGTRLTVT.

This clone was seen a single time. The rearrangement uses TRBV4-2 and TRBJ2-3, with 11 bases fitting TRBD2. The V gene's germline CDR1 is LGHNA and CDR2 YNFKEQ. CDR3 length equals 15 residues. J gave up 1 base and V 4 bases, and 1 base lay outside the gene matches. In DNA, the CDR3 is TGTGCCAGCAGCCCGGGACTAGCGGGCACAGATACGCAGTATTTT. Amino acids: CASSPGLAGTDTQYF.

The J gene is TRBJ2-5, the V gene TRBV2; perhaps TRBD2 as D (8 bases). The CDR3 extends over 17 amino acids. V was cut by 2 bases and J by 4 bases, with 20 bases left in between. Germline CDR1 and CDR2: SNHLY and FYNNEI. This chain's CDR3 is CASSEYRSGGGGETQYF. CDR3 in DNA: TGTGCCAGCAGTGAATATCGGTCGGGAGGGGGCGGAGAGACCCAGTACTTC.

This clone was found once. The rearrangement links TRBV6-6 to TRBJ1-4, with D perhaps TRBD1 (6 bases). Between the trimmed V and J ends, which lost 1 base and 7 bases, there was a span of 16 bases. The CDR3 spans 16 residues. Germline lookup yields CDR1 MNHNY and CDR2 SVGAGI (reference sequence). In DNA, the CDR3 is TGTGCCAGCAGTTACTTTGGGGGGGGCGGCAGTGAAAAACTGTTTTTT. This codes for CASSYFGGGGSEKLFF.

This chain joins TRBV14 and TRBJ2-5; no clear D. Between the trimmed V and J ends, which lost 4 bases and 2 bases, there was a span of 11 bases. Germline V gene sequence: CDR1 SGHDN, CDR2 FVKESK. The CDR3 extends over 14 amino acids. The CDR3 DNA reads TGTGCCAGCAGCCCTTTGGACGGACAAGAGACCCAGTACTTC. Its translation is CASSPLDGQETQYF.

This chain joins TRBV5-6 and TRBJ1-5; 9 bases line up with TRBD1. The CDR3 is made up of 18 amino acids. V lost 0 bases, J lost 0 bases, and 7 bases stayed unmatched. Germline V gives CDR1 SGHDT, CDR2 YYEEEE. The DNA for the CDR3 is TGTGCCAGCAGCTTGGCTAGGGGGACAGGGCTTAGCAATCAGCCCCAGCATTTT. Its translation: CASSLARGTGLSNQPQHF. The whole variable domain, filled in from reference TRBV5-6 and TRBJ1-5, reads DAGVTQSPTHLIKTRGQQVTLRCSPKSGHDTVSWYQQALGQGPQFIFQYYEEEERQRGNFPDRFSGHQFPNYSSELNVNALLLGDSALYLCASSLARGTGLSNQPQHFGDGTRLSIL.

This chain connects TRBV11-3 to TRBJ1-1; possibly TRBD1 for D (5 bases). Between the trimmed V and J ends, which lost 4 bases and 3 bases, there was a span of 21 bases. CDR3 size: 17 residues. Germline CDR1 and CDR2: SGHNT and YENEEA. The CDR3 loop is CASSSWTRNVGYTEAFF. Here the CDR3 DNA reads TGTGCCAGCAGCTCTTGGACACGAAATGTGGGATACACTGAAGCTTTCTTT.

The chain has TRBV9 and TRBJ1-3; perhaps TRBD1 as D (6 bases). Germline V gene data show CDR1 as SGDLS and CDR2 as YYNGEE. The CDR3 sequence is 15 residues long. V lost 3 bases, J lost 0 bases, and 10 bases lay in between. CDR3 sequence reads: CASSGGALSGNTIYF. The CDR3 DNA is TGTGCCAGCAGCGGGGGGGCCCTCTCTGGAAACACCATATATTTT.

The rearrangement uses TRBV7-2 and TRBJ2-2; D is perhaps TRBD1 (6 bases). CDR1 is SGHTA, CDR2 FQGNSA, per germline. The CDR3 is 16 amino acids. V was trimmed by 3 bases and J by 4 bases, leaving 15 bases between them. CDR3 bases: TGTGCCAGCAGCTTGTTGGGGGCGCCGGGCACCGGGGAGCTGTTTTTT. Amino acids: CASSLLGAPGTGELFF.

This rearrangement joins TRBV24-1 to TRBJ2-1; D may be TRBD1 or TRBD2 (5 bases each). There are 12 residues in the CDR3. Trimming stripped 7 bases from V and 10 bases from J, with 13 bases between. The V gene's germline CDR1 is KGHDR and CDR2 SFDVKD. The CDR3 loop is CATRGERREQFF. CDR3 coding DNA: TGTGCCACCAGGGGGGAGCGTCGGGAGCAGTTCTTC.